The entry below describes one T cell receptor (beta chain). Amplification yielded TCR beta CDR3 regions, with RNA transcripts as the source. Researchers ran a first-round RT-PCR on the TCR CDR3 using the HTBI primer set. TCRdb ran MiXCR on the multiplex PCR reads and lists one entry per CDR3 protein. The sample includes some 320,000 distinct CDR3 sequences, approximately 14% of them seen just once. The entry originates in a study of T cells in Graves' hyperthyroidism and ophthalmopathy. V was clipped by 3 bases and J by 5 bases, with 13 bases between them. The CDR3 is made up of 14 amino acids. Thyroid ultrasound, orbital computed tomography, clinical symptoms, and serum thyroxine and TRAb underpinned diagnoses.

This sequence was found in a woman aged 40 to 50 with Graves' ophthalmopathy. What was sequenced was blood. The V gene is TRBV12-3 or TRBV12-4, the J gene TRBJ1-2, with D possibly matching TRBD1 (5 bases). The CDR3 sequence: CASSFGGSRYGYTF. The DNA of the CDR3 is TGTGCCAGCAGTTTTGGGGGGAGTAGATATGGCTACACCTTC.